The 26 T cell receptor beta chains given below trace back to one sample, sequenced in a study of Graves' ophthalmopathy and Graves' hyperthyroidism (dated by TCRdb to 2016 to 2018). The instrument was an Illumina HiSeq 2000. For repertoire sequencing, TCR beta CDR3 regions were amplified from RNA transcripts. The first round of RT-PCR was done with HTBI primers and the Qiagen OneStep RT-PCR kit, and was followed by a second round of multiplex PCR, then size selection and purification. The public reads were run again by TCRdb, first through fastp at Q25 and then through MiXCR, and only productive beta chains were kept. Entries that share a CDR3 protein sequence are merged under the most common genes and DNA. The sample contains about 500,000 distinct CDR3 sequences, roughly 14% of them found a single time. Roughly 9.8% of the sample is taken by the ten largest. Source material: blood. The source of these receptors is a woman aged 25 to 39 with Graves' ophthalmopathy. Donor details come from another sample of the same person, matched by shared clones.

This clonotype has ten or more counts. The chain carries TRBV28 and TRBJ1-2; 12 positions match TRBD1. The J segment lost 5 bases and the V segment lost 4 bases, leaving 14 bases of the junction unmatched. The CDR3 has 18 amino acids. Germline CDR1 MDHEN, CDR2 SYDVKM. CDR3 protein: CASSYNRDRGRLGYGYTF. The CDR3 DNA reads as TGTGCCAGCAGTTACAACCGGGACAGGGGGCGTCTTGGGTATGGCTACACCTTC.

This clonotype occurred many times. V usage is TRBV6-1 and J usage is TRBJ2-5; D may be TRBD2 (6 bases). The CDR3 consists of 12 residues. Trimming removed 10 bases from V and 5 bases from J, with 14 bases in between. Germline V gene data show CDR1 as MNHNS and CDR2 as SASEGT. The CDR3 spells CATHHGGETQYF. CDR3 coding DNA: TGTGCCACCCACCACGGAGGGGAGACCCAGTACTTC.

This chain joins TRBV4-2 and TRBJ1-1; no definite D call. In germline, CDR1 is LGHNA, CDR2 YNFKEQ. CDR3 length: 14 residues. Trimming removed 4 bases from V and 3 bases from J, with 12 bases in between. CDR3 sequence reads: CASSPRGLDTEAFF. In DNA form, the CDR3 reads TGTGCCAGCAGCCCAAGAGGGTTGGACACTGAAGCTTTCTTT.

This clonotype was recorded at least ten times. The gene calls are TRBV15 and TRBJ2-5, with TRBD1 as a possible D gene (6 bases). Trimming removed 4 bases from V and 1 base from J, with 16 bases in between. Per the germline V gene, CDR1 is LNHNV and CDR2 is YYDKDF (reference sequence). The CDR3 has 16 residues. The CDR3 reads CATSTGNRDGQETQYF. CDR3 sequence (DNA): TGTGCCACCAGCACTGGGAACAGGGATGGCCAAGAGACCCAGTACTTC.

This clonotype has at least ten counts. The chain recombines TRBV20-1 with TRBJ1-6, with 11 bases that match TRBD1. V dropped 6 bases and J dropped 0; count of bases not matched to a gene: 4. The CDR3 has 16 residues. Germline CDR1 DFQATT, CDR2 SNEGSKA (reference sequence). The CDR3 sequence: CSAGDRGISYNSPLHF. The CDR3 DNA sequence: TGCAGTGCAGGGGACAGGGGGATCTCCTATAATTCACCCCTCCACTTT.

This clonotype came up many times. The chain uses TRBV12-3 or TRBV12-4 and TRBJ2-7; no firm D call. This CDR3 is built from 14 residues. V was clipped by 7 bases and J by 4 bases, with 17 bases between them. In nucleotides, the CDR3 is TGTGCCAGCACCCCCCCGGGCCGTTCTTACGAGCAGTACTTC. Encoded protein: CASTPPGRSYEQYF.

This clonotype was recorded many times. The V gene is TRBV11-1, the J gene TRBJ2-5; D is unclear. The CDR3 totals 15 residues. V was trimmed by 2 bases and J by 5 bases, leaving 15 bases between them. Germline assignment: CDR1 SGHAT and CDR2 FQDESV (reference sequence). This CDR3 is CASSLRVAEAETQYF. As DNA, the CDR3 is TGTGCCAGCAGCTTAAGGGTGGCAGAAGCGGAGACCCAGTACTTC.

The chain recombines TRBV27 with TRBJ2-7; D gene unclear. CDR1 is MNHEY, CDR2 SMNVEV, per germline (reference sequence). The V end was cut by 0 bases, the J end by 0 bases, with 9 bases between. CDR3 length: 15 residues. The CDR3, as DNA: TGTGCCAGCAGTTTATCCAGGCAGAGCTCCTACGAGCAGTACTTC. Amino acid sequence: CASSLSRQSSYEQYF.

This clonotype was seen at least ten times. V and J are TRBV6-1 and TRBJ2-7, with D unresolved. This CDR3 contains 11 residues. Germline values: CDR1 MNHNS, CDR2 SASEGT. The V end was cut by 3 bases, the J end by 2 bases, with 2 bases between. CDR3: CASSDAYEQYF. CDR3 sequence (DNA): TGTGCCAGCAGTGACGCCTACGAGCAGTACTTC.

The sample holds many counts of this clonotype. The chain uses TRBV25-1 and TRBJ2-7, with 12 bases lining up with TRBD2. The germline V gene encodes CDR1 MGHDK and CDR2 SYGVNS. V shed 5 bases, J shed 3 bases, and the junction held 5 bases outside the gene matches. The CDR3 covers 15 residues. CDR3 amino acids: CASSYGTSGLYEQYF. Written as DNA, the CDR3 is TGTGCCAGCAGTTATGGGACTAGCGGGCTCTACGAGCAGTACTTC.

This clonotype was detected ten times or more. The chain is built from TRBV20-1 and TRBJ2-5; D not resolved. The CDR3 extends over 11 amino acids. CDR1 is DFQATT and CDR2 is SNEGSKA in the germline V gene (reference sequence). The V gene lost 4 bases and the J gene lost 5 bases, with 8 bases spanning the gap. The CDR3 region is CSANIPETQYF. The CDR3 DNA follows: TGCAGTGCTAACATCCCGGAGACCCAGTACTTC.

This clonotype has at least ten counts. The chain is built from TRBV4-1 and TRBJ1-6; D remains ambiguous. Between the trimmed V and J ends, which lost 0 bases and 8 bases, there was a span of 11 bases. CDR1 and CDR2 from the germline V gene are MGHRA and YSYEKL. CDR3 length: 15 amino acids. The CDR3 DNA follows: TGCGCCAGCAGCCAAGAGAGGAGCGGGTATTCACCCCTCCACTTT. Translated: CASSQERSGYSPLHF.

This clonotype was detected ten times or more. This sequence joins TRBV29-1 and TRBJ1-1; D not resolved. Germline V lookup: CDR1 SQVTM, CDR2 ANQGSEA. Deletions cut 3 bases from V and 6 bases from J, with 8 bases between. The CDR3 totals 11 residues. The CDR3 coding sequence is TGCAGCGTTGACGAGGGATCTGAAGCTTTCTTT. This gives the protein CSVDEGSEAFF.

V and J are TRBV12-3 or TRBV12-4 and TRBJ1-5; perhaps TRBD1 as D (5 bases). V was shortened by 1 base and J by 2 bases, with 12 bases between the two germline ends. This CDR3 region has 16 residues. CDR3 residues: CASSLGTMGGNQPQHF. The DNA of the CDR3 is TGTGCCAGCAGTTTAGGGACAATGGGCGGCAATCAGCCCCAGCATTTT.

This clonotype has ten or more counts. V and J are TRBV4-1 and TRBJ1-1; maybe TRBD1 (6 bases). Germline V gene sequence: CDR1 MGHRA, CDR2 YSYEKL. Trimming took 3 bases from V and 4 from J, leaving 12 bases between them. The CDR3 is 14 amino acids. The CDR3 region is CASSHRGSGTEAFF. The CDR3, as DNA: TGCGCCAGCAGCCACAGGGGATCGGGCACTGAAGCTTTCTTT.

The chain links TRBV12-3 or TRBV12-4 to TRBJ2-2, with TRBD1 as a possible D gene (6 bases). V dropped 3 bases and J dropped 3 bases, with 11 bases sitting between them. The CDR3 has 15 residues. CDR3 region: CASSFSTGYTGELFF. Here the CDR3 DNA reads TGTGCCAGCAGTTTCAGTACAGGGTACACCGGGGAGCTGTTTTTT.

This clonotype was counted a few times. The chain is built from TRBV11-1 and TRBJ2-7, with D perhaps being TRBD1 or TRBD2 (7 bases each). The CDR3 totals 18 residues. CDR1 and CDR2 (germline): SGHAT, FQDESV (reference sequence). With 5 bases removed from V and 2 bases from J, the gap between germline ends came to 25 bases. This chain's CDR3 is CASSPGQARLAQTYEQYF. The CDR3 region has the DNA TGTGCCAGCAGCCCAGGACAGGCCAGACTAGCCCAAACCTACGAGCAGTACTTC.

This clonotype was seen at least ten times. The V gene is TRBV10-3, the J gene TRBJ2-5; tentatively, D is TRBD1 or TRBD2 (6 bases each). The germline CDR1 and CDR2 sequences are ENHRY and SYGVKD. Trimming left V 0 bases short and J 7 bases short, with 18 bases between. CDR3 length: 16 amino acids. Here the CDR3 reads CAISESSSGTQGTQYF. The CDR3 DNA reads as TGTGCCATCAGTGAGTCGAGTAGCGGTACACAGGGGACCCAGTACTTC.

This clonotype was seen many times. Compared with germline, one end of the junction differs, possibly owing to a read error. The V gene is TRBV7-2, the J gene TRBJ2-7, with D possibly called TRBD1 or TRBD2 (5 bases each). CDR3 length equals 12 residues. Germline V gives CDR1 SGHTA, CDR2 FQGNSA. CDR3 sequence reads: CASSPPGPTADF. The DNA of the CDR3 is TGTGCCAGCAGCCCCCCGGGACCCACTGCGGACTTC.

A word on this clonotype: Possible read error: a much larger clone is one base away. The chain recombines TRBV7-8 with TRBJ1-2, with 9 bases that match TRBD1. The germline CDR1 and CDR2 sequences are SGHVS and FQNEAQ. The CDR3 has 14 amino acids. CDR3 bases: TGTGCCAGCAGCACTACGGACAGGGGTGGAGGCTACAGCTTC. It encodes CASSTTDRGGGYSF. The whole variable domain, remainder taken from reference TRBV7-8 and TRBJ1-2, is GAGVSQSPRYKVAKRGQDVALRCDPISGHVSLFWYQQALGQGPEFLTYFQNEAQLDKSGLPSDRFFAERPEGSVSTLKIQRTQQEDSAVYLCASSTTDRGGGYSFGSGTRLTVV.

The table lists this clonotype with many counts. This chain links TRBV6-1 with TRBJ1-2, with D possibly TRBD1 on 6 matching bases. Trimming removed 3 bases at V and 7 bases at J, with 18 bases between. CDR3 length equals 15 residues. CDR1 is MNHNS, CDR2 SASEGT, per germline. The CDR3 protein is CASSDGGGVTFGYTF. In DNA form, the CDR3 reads TGTGCCAGCAGTGATGGGGGGGGCGTGACGTTTGGCTACACCTTC.

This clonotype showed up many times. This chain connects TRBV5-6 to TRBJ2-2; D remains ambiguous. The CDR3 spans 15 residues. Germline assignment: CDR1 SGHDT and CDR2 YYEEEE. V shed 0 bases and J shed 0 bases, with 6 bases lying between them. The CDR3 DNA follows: TGTGCCAGCAGCTTGGAGGCTTCGAACACCGGGGAGCTGTTTTTT. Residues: CASSLEASNTGELFF.

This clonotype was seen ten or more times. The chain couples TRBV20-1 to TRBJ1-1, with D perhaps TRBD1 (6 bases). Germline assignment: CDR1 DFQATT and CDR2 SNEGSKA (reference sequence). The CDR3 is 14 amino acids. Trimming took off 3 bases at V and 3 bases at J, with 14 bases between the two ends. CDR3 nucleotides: TGCAGTGCTAGTAGGGGGAGATTACACACTGAAGCTTTCTTT. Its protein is CSASRGRLHTEAFF.

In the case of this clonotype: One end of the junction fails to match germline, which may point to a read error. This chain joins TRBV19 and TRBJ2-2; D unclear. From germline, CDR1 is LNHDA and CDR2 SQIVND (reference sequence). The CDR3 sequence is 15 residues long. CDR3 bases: TGTGCCAGTAGTATTAACAGCGCGAACGCCGGGGAGCTGTTTTTT. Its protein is CASSINSANAGELFF.

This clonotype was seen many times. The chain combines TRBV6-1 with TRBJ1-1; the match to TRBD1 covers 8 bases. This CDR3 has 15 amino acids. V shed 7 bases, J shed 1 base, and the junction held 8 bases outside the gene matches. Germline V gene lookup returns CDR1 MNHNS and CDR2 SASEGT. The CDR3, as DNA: TGTGCCAGCAAGGTATATACAGGGGGGAACACTGAAGCTTTCTTT. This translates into CASKVYTGGNTEAFF.

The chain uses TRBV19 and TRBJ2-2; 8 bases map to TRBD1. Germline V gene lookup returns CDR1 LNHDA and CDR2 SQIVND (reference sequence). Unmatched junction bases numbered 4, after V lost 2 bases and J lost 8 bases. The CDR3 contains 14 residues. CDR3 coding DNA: TGTGCCAGTAGTATACAGGGGGCGCTTGGGGAGCTGTTTTTT. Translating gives CASSIQGALGELFF.